This TCR beta chain was identified during a study of chemoradiotherapy in HPV16-positive cancers. Study-level findings and limits: HPV-specific T cells were functionally defined from only a couple of HPV16-positive patients.

The repertoire was sequenced with immunoSEQ multiplex PCR; TCRdb's copy has only in-frame clones and lacks some. Among about 22,000 clones listed, roughly 92% were seen once. Per the germline V gene, CDR1 is SGHTA and CDR2 is FQGTGA. Trimming took 0 bases from V and 3 from J; bases not matched to a gene: 7. CDR3 length: 16 amino acids. On this clone itself: Antigen: not known.

The clonotype was recovered from a human donor with HPV-associated anogenital cancer. The chain carries TRBV7-3 and TRBJ2-7; 8 bases match TRBD1. Sequencing used blood, obtained from a patient who underwent chemoradiotherapy. The DNA for the CDR3 is TGTGCCAGCAGCTTAACGAGGGGACAGGTGTTCTACGAGCAGTACTTC. Protein: CASSLTRGQVFYEQYF.